This T cell receptor beta chain was identified during a study of identical twins. The CDR3 contains 14 residues. The V gene end was trimmed by 11 bases and the J gene end by 4 bases; junction bases not matched to a gene: 9. CDR1 and CDR2 from the germline V gene are SEHNR and FQNEAQ (reference sequence). TCRdb processed the 5' RACE reads anew with MiXCR; each CDR3 protein has one entry. The sample lists 700,000 or so distinct CDR3 sequences, over 8.5% occurring once. This clonotype occurred many times. Another study also made use of these data, one on yellow fever vaccine responses in identical twins.

Sequenced material: PBMCs. This chain links TRBV7-9 with TRBJ2-1; 9 bases agree with TRBD2. The sequence was collected from a woman between 18 and 29 years old in good health. The CDR3 DNA sequence: TGTGCCGGGGTGACTAGCGGCTTTTACAATGAGCAGTTCTTC. Translated, it gives CAGVTSGFYNEQFF.